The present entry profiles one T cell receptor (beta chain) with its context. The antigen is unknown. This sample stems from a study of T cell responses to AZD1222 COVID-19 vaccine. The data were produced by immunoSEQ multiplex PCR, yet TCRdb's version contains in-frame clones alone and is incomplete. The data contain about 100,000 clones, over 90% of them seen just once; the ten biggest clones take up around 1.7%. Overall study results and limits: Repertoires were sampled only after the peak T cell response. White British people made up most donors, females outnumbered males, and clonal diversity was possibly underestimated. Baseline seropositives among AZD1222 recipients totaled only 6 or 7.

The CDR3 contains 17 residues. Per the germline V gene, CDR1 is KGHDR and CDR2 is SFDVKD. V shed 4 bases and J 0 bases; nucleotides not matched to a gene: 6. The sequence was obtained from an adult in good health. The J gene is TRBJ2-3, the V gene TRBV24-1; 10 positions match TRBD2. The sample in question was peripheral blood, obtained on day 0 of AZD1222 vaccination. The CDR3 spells CATSDRSGRASTDTQYF. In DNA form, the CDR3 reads TGTGCCACCAGTGACCGCAGCGGGAGGGCTAGCACAGATACGCAGTATTTT.